This is a list of T cell receptor beta chains from one sample in a study of shared clonotypes between healthy human individuals. Method: immunoSEQ multiplex PCR; TCRdb's copy keeps in-frame clones and lacks some. Of about 2.4 million clones listed, 93% were seen once; the top ten hold around 0.37%. Sequencing was carried out using naive CD4+ T cells from PBMCs. The origin of the receptors is a man aged 18 to 35 in good health. Some clones in this sample may be carry-over from other donors' samples. Each CDR3 is given with its conserved first and last residue. The order of the fields is clone size, V gene, D gene, J gene, CDR3 protein, CDR3 DNA. D genes are given only for firm matches. Clone size is given for some rows only: seen once, a few or many times, or a class if the clone is expanded.

.	TRBV28	.	TRBJ1-2	CASSLLGRELREDGYTF	TGTGCCAGCAGTTTACTGGGCAGGGAGTTGAGGGAAGATGGCTACACCTTC
.	TRBV14	.	TRBJ2-1	CASSGQTVGWGNEQFF	TGTGCCAGCAGCGGGCAGACAGTTGGGTGGGGCAATGAGCAGTTCTTC
.	TRBV7-6	.	TRBJ2-1	CASSLAGTFRSSYNEQFF	TGTGCCAGCAGCTTAGCGGGAACATTTCGGAGCTCCTACAATGAGCAGTTCTTC
.	TRBV9	.	TRBJ2-1	CASSPKAGIFYNEQFF	TGTGCCAGCAGCCCCAAGGCAGGGATTTTCTACAATGAGCAGTTCTTC
.	TRBV28	TRBD1	TRBJ1-1	CASSSISGTANTEAFF	TGTGCCAGCAGTTCTATCAGCGGGACAGCGAACACTGAAGCTTTCTTT
.	TRBV6-1	.	TRBJ2-3	CASNWDKGTQYF	TGTGCCAGCAACTGGGATAAGGGTACGCAGTATTTT
.	TRBV5-1	.	TRBJ2-2	CASSFYDLDTGELFF	TGCGCCAGCAGCTTCTATGATTTGGACACCGGGGAGCTGTTTTTT
.	TRBV9	.	TRBJ2-1	CASSVGVYNEQFF	TGTGCCAGCAGCGTCGGTGTCTACAATGAGCAGTTCTTC
once	TRBV6-5	.	TRBJ1-1	CASSFLAGTFF	TGTGCCAGCAGTTTCTTGGCAGGGACTTTCTTT
once	TRBV5-1	.	TRBJ2-3	CASSFMAGTGTDTQYF	TGCGCCAGCAGCTTCATGGCCGGGACTGGCACAGATACGCAGTATTTT
.	TRBV4-1	.	TRBJ1-4	CASSASPGLALTNEKLFF	TGCGCCAGCAGCGCGTCTCCGGGACTAGCACTTACTAATGAAAAACTGTTTTTT
.	TRBV2	TRBD2	TRBJ2-3	CAGNLGAGLTDTQYF	TGTGCCGGCAATTTGGGAGCGGGATTAACAGATACGCAGTATTTT
.	TRBV13	.	TRBJ1-2	CASSFRDGKRYTF	TGTGCCAGCAGCTTTCGGGACGGCAAGCGCTACACCTTC
.	TRBV4-3	.	TRBJ2-7	CASSQEGRGYYEQYF	TGCGCCAGCAGCCAAGAGGGCCGGGGATACTACGAGCAGTACTTC
.	TRBV6-5	.	TRBJ2-6	CASSYSHSGANVLTF	TGTGCCAGCAGTTATAGTCACTCTGGGGCCAACGTCCTGACTTTC
.	TRBV11-1	.	TRBJ2-7	CASSSYRDTYEQYF	TGTGCCAGCAGCTCTTACCGGGACACCTACGAGCAGTACTTC
once	TRBV27	.	TRBJ1-4	CASSSGQTSNEKLFF	TGTGCCAGCAGTTCTGGACAGACCTCTAATGAAAAACTGTTTTTT
once	TRBV14	TRBD2	TRBJ2-2	CASSLLAGENPGELFF	TGTGCCAGCAGCCTCCTAGCGGGAGAAAATCCCGGGGAGCTGTTTTTT
.	TRBV28	.	TRBJ1-4	CASIPAGGSEKLFF	TGTGCCAGTATCCCCGCGGGAGGAAGCGAAAAACTGTTTTTT
.	TRBV28	TRBD1	TRBJ1-4	CASSGDRGEEKLFF	TGTGCCAGCAGCGGGGACAGGGGAGAGGAAAAACTGTTTTTT
.	TRBV5-1	.	TRBJ2-4	CASSLREVPNDIQYF	TGCGCCAGCAGCCTGAGGGAAGTACCAAACGACATTCAGTACTTC
.	TRBV7-9	TRBD1	TRBJ2-7	CASSSTGATYEQYF	TGTGCCAGCAGCTCGACAGGGGCGACCTACGAGCAGTACTTC
.	TRBV6-1	TRBD1	TRBJ1-5	CASSGQGRQPQHF	TGTGCCAGCAGTGGACAGGGGAGGCAGCCCCAGCATTTT
.	TRBV9	.	TRBJ1-2	CASSGGGGGQPLAGYTF	TGTGCCAGCAGCGGAGGAGGGGGAGGGCAGCCATTAGCGGGCTACACCTTC
.	TRBV19	TRBD2	TRBJ2-2	CASSLSSGRAADTGELFF	TGTGCCAGTAGCCTATCTAGCGGGAGGGCCGCCGACACCGGGGAGCTGTTTTTT
.	TRBV13	TRBD1	TRBJ1-1	CASSLRQGNTEAFF	TGTGCCAGCAGCTTGCGACAGGGGAACACTGAAGCTTTCTTT
.	TRBV11-1	.	TRBJ2-7	CASSLGRWGASGEQYF	TGTGCCAGCAGCTTAGGGCGATGGGGCGCTTCGGGCGAGCAGTACTTC
.	TRBV6-5	.	TRBJ1-4	CASSYSRGLDLEKLFF	TGTGCCAGCAGTTACTCTCGGGGGCTTGACCTTGAAAAACTGTTTTTT
.	TRBV6-5	.	TRBJ2-2	CASTRGRAAGELFF	TGTGCCAGCACCCGCGGGCGGGCGGCCGGGGAGCTGTTTTTT
once	TRBV11-2	TRBD2	TRBJ2-1	CASSLGLAGVGEQFF	TGTGCCAGCAGCTTAGGGCTAGCGGGAGTGGGTGAGCAGTTCTTC
.	TRBV7-9	.	TRBJ2-2	CASSLDPHRELFF	TGTGCCAGCAGCTTAGACCCGCACCGGGAGCTGTTTTTT
.	TRBV6-6	.	TRBJ1-5	CASSFPNQPQHF	TGTGCCAGCAGTTTCCCGAATCAGCCCCAGCATTTT
once	TRBV11-2	.	TRBJ2-3	CASRSGISTDTQYF	TGTGCCAGCAGGTCAGGGATTAGCACAGATACGCAGTATTTT
once	TRBV28	.	TRBJ1-2	CASSLTKRGQNYGYTF	TGTGCCAGCAGTTTAACCAAAAGGGGTCAGAACTATGGCTACACCTTC
.	TRBV5-6	.	TRBJ1-1	CASSLGGVRGTEAFF	TGTGCCAGCAGCTTGGGAGGCGTCAGAGGGACTGAAGCTTTCTTT
.	TRBV19	.	TRBJ1-5	CASKDRPINQPQHF	TGTGCCAGTAAAGACAGACCGATCAATCAGCCCCAGCATTTT
.	TRBV27	TRBD1	TRBJ2-1	CASSPYTGGRSSYNEQFF	TGTGCCAGCAGTCCCTATACAGGGGGCCGAAGCTCCTACAATGAGCAGTTCTTC
.	TRBV5-4	.	TRBJ1-3	CASSPGPSGNTIYF	TGTGCCAGCAGCCCGGGTCCTTCTGGAAACACCATATATTTT
.	TRBV5-1	TRBD1	TRBJ2-7	CASSPERDRDEQYF	TGCGCCAGCAGCCCCGAACGGGACAGAGACGAGCAGTACTTC
.	TRBV7-2	TRBD2	TRBJ2-7	CASSLVVAGRRSYEQYF	TGTGCCAGCAGCTTAGTGGTAGCGGGAAGGAGGTCCTACGAGCAGTACTTC
.	TRBV7-2	TRBD2	TRBJ2-1	CASSLVASGRARNEQFF	TGTGCCAGCAGCTTAGTGGCTAGCGGGAGGGCCCGGAATGAGCAGTTCTTC
once	TRBV7-9	TRBD1	TRBJ2-1	CASSLARIGQGAKNEQFF	TGTGCCAGCAGCTTAGCGCGAATCGGACAGGGGGCGAAGAATGAGCAGTTCTTC
once	TRBV5-1	TRBD2	TRBJ2-1	CASSPGLAGGLSEQFF	TGCGCCAGCAGCCCCGGACTAGCGGGAGGGCTAAGTGAGCAGTTCTTC
.	TRBV5-1	TRBD2	TRBJ2-1	CASDDSGRSEQFF	TGCGCCAGCGACGATAGCGGGAGGAGTGAGCAGTTCTTC
once	TRBV28	TRBD2	TRBJ2-1	CASSLGGRFYNEQFF	TGTGCCAGCTCCCTGGGCGGGAGGTTCTACAATGAGCAGTTCTTC
.	TRBV2	TRBD1	TRBJ2-5	CASRVNSRTGMTQYF	TGTGCCAGCAGGGTAAACTCCAGGACAGGGATGACCCAGTACTTC
.	TRBV19	.	TRBJ2-2	CASSTGRGTGELFF	TGTGCCAGTAGTACGGGGAGGGGGACCGGGGAGCTGTTTTTT
.	TRBV5-6	.	TRBJ2-3	CASGPAGGITDTQYF	TGTGCCAGCGGACCGGCGGGCGGGATTACAGATACGCAGTATTTT
.	TRBV5-4	.	TRBJ1-2	CASSLAGRGYTF	TGTGCCAGCAGCTTGGCAGGGCGCGGCTACACCTTC
.	TRBV25-1	.	TRBJ2-7	CASSPDRGFEQYF	TGTGCCAGCAGTCCCGACCGGGGGTTCGAGCAGTACTTC
.	TRBV4-1	.	TRBJ2-3	CASSQVGDFTDTQYF	TGCGCCAGCAGCCAAGTCGGGGACTTTACAGATACGCAGTATTTT
.	TRBV7-9	.	TRBJ2-7	CASSLGGQPAYEQYF	TGTGCCAGCAGCTTAGGGGGCCAGCCTGCCTACGAGCAGTACTTC